This T cell receptor beta chain was documented in a study of spatial heterogeneity in lung cancer. Study-level information: Sequencing covered available follow-up PBMC samples collected a median of about two years after resection.

TCRdb called the 5' RACE reads again in MiXCR, with one record for every CDR3 protein. The repertoire includes under 20,000 distinct CDR3 sequences, 10% of them detected once, and 30% to 45% sits in the top ten. The V gene end was trimmed by 8 bases and the J gene end by 2 bases; junction bases not matched to a gene: 7. This CDR3 comprises 14 residues. CDR1 and CDR2 (germline): MDHEN, SYDVKM. In its sample, this clonotype was seen many times. What it binds is unknown. The time point was: blood at routine non-recurrence follow-up after resection. Study results and limitations: TCRs found ubiquitously expanded in tumor appeared in blood more at resection than at follow-up.

The rearrangement joins TRBV28 to TRBJ2-7; 9 nucleotides line up with TRBD2. The origin of this receptor is a female donor with early-stage non-small cell lung cancer. Here the sequenced sample was PBMCs, taken at follow-up. The CDR3 nucleotides read TGTGCCAGCCAACGGACTAGCGCTACCTACGAGCAGTACTTC. Amino acids: CASQRTSATYEQYF.